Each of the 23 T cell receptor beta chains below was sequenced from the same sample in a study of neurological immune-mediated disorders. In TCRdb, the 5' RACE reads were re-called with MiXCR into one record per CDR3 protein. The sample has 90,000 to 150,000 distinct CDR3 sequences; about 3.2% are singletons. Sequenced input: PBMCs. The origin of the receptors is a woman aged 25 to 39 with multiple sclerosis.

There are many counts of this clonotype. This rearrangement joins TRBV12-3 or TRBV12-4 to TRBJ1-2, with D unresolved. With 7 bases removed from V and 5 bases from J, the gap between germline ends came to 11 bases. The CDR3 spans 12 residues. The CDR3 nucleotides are TGTGCCAGCACGGGCCATGCTTATGGCTACACCTTC. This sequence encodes CASTGHAYGYTF.

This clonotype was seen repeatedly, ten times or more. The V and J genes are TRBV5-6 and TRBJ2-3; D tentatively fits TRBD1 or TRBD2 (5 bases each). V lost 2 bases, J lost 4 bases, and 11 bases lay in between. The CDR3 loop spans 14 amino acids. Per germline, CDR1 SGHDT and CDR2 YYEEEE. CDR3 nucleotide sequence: TGTGCCAGCAGCTTCCGTAGGGGAGCAGATACGCAGTATTTT. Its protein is CASSFRRGADTQYF.

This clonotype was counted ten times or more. The CDR3 sequence is CASSSRPGDEQFF. The CDR3, as DNA: TGTGCCAGCAGCTCCCGACCCGGGGATGAGCAGTTCTTC. This chain joins TRBV7-2 and TRBJ2-1, with a weak D call TRBD2 (5 bases). V shed 4 bases and J shed 8 bases, with 12 bases lying between them. This CDR3 has 13 amino acids. The germline gives CDR1 SGHTA, CDR2 FQGNSA.

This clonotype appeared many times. Written as DNA, the CDR3 is TGCAGTGCCCTCCGGGGGATCGTCACAGATACGCAGTATTTT. Translating it yields CSALRGIVTDTQYF. J is TRBJ2-3 and V is TRBV20-1, with a tentative D call TRBD2 (6 bases). The CDR3 consists of 14 residues. Germline-derived CDR1 and CDR2 are DFQATT and SNEGSKA (reference sequence). Between the trimmed V and J ends, which lost 6 bases and 2 bases, there was a span of 15 bases.

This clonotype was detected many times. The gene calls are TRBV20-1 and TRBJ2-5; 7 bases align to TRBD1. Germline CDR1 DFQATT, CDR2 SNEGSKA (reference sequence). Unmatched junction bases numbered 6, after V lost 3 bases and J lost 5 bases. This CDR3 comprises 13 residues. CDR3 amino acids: CSASPTGKETQYF. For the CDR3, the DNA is TGCAGTGCTAGCCCGACAGGGAAGGAGACCCAGTACTTC.

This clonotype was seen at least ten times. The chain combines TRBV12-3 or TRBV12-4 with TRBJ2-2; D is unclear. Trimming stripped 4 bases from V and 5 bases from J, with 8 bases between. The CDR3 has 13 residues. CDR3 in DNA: TGTGCCAGCAGTTACCGGGCGACCGGGGAGCTGTTTTTT. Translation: CASSYRATGELFF.

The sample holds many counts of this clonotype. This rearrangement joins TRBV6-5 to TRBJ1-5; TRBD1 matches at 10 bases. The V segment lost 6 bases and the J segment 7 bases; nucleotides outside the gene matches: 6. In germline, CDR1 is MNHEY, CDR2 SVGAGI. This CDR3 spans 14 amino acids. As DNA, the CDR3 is TGTGCCAGCAGGACAGGGGGCGCGGGGCAGCCCCAGCATTTT. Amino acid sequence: CASRTGGAGQPQHF.

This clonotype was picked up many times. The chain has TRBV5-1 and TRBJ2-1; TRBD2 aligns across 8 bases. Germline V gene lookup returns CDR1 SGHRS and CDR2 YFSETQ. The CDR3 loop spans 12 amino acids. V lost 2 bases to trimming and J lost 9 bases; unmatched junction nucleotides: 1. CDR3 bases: TGCGCCAGCAGCTTAGCGGGAGCTGAGCAGTTCTTC. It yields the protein CASSLAGAEQFF.

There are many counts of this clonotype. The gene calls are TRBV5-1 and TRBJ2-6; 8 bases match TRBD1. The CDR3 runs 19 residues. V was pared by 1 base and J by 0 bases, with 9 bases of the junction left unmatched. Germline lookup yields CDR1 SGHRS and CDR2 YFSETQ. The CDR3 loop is CASSLFRDRSLSGANVLTF. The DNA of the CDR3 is TGCGCCAGCAGCTTGTTCCGGGACAGGTCCCTCTCTGGGGCCAACGTCCTGACTTTC.

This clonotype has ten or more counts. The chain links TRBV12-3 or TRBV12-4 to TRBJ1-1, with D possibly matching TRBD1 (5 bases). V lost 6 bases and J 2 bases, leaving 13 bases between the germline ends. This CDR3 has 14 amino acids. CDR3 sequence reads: CASSSGRKNTEAFF. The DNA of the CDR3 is TGTGCCAGCAGCTCAGGGAGGAAAAACACTGAAGCTTTCTTT.

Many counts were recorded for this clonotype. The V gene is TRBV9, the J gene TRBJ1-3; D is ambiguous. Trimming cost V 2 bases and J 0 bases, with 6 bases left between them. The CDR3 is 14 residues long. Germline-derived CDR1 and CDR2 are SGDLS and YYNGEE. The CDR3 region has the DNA TGTGCCAGCAGCGTGCAGAGCTCTGGAAACACCATATATTTT. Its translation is CASSVQSSGNTIYF.

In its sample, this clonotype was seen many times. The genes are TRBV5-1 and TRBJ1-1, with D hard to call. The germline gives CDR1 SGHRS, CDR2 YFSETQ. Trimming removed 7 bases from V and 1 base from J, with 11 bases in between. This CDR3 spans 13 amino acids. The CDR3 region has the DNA TGCGCCAGCCGACTGAAAGGGAACACTGAAGCTTTCTTT. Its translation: CASRLKGNTEAFF.

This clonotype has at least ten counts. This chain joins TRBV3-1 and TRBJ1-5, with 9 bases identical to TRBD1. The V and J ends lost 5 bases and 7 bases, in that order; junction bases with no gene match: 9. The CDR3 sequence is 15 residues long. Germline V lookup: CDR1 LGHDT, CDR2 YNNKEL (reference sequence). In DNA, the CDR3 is TGTGCCAGCAGCGAAGTACAGGGGGCAGGGCAGCCCCAGCATTTT. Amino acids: CASSEVQGAGQPQHF.

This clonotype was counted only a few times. CDR3 in DNA: TGTGCCAGTAGTATGGATGGCGGGGGGGCTCGCGAGCAGTACTTC. This encodes CASSMDGGGAREQYF. The chain employs TRBV19 and TRBJ2-7; TRBD2 matches 9 bases. The V and J ends lost 3 bases and 6 bases, in that order; junction bases with no gene match: 9. The V gene's germline CDR1 is LNHDA and CDR2 SQIVND (reference sequence). This CDR3 spans 15 amino acids.

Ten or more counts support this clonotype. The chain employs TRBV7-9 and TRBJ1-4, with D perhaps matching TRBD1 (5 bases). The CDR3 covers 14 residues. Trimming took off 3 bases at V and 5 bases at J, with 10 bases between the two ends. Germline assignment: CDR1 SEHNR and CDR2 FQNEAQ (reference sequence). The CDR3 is CASSFRALNEKLFF. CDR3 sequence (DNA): TGTGCCAGCAGCTTCAGGGCTCTAAATGAAAAACTGTTTTTT.

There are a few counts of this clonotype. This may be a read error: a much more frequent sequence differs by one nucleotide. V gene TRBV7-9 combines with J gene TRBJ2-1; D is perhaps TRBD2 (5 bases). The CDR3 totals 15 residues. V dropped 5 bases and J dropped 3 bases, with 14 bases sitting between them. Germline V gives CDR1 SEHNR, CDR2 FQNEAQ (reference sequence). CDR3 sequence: CASSHWVGDYNEQFF. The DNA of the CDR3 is TGTGCCAGCAGCCACTGGGTGGGAGACTACAATGAGCAGTTCTTC.

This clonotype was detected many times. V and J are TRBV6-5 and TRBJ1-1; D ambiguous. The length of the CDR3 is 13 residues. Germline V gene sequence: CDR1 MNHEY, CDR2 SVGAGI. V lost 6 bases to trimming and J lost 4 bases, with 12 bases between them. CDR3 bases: TGTGCCAGCAGGGCAGGCGTTTTCACTGAAGCTTTCTTT. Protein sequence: CASRAGVFTEAFF.

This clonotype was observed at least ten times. CDR3 DNA sequence: TGTGCTTCTTACGTATCTGGAAACACCATATATTTT. Translating it yields CASYVSGNTIYF. This sequence joins TRBV6-6 and TRBJ1-3; no clear D gene. Germline assignment: CDR1 MNHNY and CDR2 SVGAGI (reference sequence). This CDR3 has 12 residues.

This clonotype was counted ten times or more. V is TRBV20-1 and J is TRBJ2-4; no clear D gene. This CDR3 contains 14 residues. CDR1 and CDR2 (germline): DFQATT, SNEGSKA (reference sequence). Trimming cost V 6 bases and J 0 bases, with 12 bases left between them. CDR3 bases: TGCAGTGCCCTCCCAGTGATAGCCAAAAACATTCAGTACTTC. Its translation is CSALPVIAKNIQYF.

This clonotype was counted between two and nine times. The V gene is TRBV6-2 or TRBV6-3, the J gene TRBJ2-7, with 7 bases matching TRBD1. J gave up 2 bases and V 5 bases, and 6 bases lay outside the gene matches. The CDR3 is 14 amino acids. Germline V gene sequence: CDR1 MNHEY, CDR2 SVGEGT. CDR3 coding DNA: TGTGCCAGCAGTCACGACAGGGTGGCCTACGAGCAGTACTTC. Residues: CASSHDRVAYEQYF.

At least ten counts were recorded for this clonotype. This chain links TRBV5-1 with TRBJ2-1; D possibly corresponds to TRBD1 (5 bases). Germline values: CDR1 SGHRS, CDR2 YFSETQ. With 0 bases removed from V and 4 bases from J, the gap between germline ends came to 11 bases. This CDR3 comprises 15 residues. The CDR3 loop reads CASSLVDPGYNEQFF. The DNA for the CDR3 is TGCGCCAGCAGCTTGGTGGACCCAGGGTACAATGAGCAGTTCTTC.

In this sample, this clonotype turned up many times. CDR3 sequence (DNA): TGCGCCAGCAGCTACTCCGGGGACCAAGAGACCCAGTACTTC. Translation: CASSYSGDQETQYF. The gene calls are TRBV5-1 and TRBJ2-5; possibly TRBD2 for D (5 bases). The CDR3 length is 14 residues. Trimming removed 3 bases from V and 0 bases from J, with 9 bases in between. CDR1 SGHRS and CDR2 YFSETQ come from the germline V gene.

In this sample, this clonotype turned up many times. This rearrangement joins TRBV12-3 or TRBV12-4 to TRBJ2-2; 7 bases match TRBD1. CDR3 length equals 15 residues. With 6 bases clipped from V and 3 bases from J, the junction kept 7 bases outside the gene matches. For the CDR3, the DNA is TGTGCCAGCAGCCCGAAGGGGGCGTACACCGGGGAGCTGTTTTTT. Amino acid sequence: CASSPKGAYTGELFF.